The rows below give T cell receptor beta chains drawn from one sample of a study of neurological immune-mediated disorders. TCRdb fed the 5' RACE reads into MiXCR, producing one record per CDR3 protein. This table holds about 62,000 distinct CDR3 sequences, 3% to 4% found once. Sequencing input: PBMCs. These TCRs come from a woman between 50 and 59 years old with multiple sclerosis. The CDR3 runs from the conserved cysteine through the conserved F or W. A D gene is named only where the DNA matches it firmly. A row's size may be missing; if present it is once, few, many or a size class.

cdr3_aa cdr3_nt v_call d_call clone_size j_call
CSARGAANSPLHF TGCAGTGCTAGAGGGGCGGCTAATTCACCCCTCCACTTT TRBV20-1 NA many TRBJ1-6
CASSPIASGSNYGYTF TGCGCCAGCAGCCCGATTGCTTCAGGCTCTAACTATGGCTACACCTTC TRBV5-1 NA many TRBJ1-2
CASSFRGGDEKLFF TGTGCCAGCAGCTTTAGGGGGGGAGATGAAAAACTGTTTTTT TRBV7-9 NA few TRBJ1-4
CASSSMDVSPLNF TGTGCCAGCAGCTCCATGGACGTTTCACCCCTCAACTTT TRBV5-6 NA many TRBJ1-6
CASSVGGSRANEQFF TGTGCCAGCAGCGTAGGAGGTAGCCGGGCCAATGAGCAGTTCTTC TRBV9 NA many TRBJ2-1
CASSLQGAKNTEAFF TGTGCCAGCAGCTTACAGGGGGCTAAGAACACTGAAGCTTTCTTT TRBV11-2 TRBD1 NA TRBJ1-1
CASSLDRAVGTGELFF TGTGCCAGCAGCTTAGACCGGGCTGTGGGCACCGGGGAGCTGTTTTTT TRBV7-2 NA many TRBJ2-2
CSASLNRQGTDYGYTF TGCAGTGCTAGTCTCAATCGACAGGGTACGGACTATGGCTACACCTTC TRBV20-1 TRBD1 many TRBJ1-2
CASSPRDRGRQFF TGTGCCAGCTCACCACGGGACAGGGGGCGGCAGTTCTTC TRBV18 TRBD1 many TRBJ2-1
CSVEDRGSRGAFF TGCAGCGTTGAAGATCGGGGCAGCAGGGGGGCTTTCTTT TRBV29-1 TRBD1 many TRBJ1-1